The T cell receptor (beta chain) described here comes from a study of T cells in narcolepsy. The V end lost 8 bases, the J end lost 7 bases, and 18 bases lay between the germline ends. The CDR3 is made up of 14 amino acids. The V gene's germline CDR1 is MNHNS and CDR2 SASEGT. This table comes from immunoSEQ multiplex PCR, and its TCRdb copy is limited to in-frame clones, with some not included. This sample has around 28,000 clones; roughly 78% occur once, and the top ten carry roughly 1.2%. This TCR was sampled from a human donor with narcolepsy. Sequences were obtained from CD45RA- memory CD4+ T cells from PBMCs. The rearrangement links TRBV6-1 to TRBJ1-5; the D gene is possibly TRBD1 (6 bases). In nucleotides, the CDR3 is TGTGCCAGCGTGTCGGAGGGGGGGTGGCAGCCCCAGCATTTT. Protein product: CASVSEGGWQPQHF.